Below, one T cell receptor (beta chain) is given with its context. Its antigen is undetermined. This CDR3 is 11 amino acids long. This specimen belongs to a study of CXCR3-negative and CXCR3-positive naive CD8 T cells. Points from the study as a whole: When CXCR3-positive naive cells were set against CXCR3-negative naive cells, the former had more hydrophobic TRB CDR3s.

In preparing the TRB cDNA libraries, 5' RACE with UMI labels was used. TCRdb reprocessed the 5' RACE reads and reports one entry per CDR3 protein, with no DNA. This sample contains roughly 60,000 distinct CDR3 sequences. The receptor was derived from a human donor in good health. Some clones in this sample may be carry-over from other donors' samples. Sequencing input: naive CXCR3+ CD8+ T cells from blood. The sample's subset: CD45RO-CCR7+CD27+CD95- naive CD8+ T cells expressing CXCR3 (TNR3+). The chain is built from TRBV12-3 or TRBV12-4 and TRBJ2-5; without DNA, the TCRdb call of TRBD2 cannot be checked. The CDR3 region is CATREGETQYF.